The rows below give T cell receptor beta chains drawn from one sample of a study of STAT5B mutations in CD4+ large granular lymphocyte leukemia. Profiling relied on immunoSEQ multiplex PCR, and the TCRdb table lists in-frame clones only, not all of them. The sample yields over 30,000 clones, around 81% seen once. The specimen was CD4+ T cells from blood buffy coats. These receptors came from a human donor in good health. CDR3s include the opening cysteine and the closing phenylalanine or tryptophan. D genes are given only for firm matches. Only some rows state a clone size, as once, few, many or a class for expanded clones.

size,J,length,V,D,DNA,CDR3
-,TRBJ2-2,15,TRBV9,TRBD2,TGTGCCAGCAGCGTACGAGCGGGAGACACCGGGGAGCTGTTTTTT,CASSVRAGDTGELFF
-,TRBJ2-3,11,TRBV19,-,TGTGCCAGTAGTTACGCAGATACGCAGTATTTT,CASSYADTQYF
-,TRBJ2-7,13,TRBV27,-,TGTGCCAGCAGTTTAGTTGGGCCCTACGAGCAGTACTTC,CASSLVGPYEQYF
-,TRBJ2-7,16,TRBV6-1,TRBD1,TGTGCCAGCAGTGAACAGCCGACAGGGTCTGGTTACGAGCAGTACTTC,CASSEQPTGSGYEQYF
-,TRBJ2-7,14,TRBV10-2,-,TGCGCCAGCAGTCGATCAGGGGAGGTAGCCGAGCAGTACTTC,CASSRSGEVAEQYF
-,TRBJ2-5,15,TRBV5-4,-,TGTGCCAGCAGCTCGACTGTTACGGTCGGAGAGACCCAGTACTTC,CASSSTVTVGETQYF
-,TRBJ2-2,21,TRBV23-1,TRBD2,TGCGCCAGCAGTCAATCAAGATTGGGTCCACCGGGACTACCTAACACCGGGGAGCTGTTTTTT,CASSQSRLGPPGLPNTGELFF
once,TRBJ2-3,13,TRBV7-2,-,TGTGCCAGCAGCCCTAAGGGGGGTCCTCGAGCCTATTTT,CASSPKGGPRAYF
-,TRBJ2-1,16,TRBV5-4,TRBD2,TGTGCCAGCAGTCCTGGCACGGGGAGGGCCGTCAGAGAGCAGTTCTTC,CASSPGTGRAVREQFF
-,TRBJ1-4,13,TRBV7-8,-,TGTGCCAGCAAGGGCCCATCTAATGAAAAACTGTTTTTT,CASKGPSNEKLFF
-,TRBJ2-7,16,TRBV5-1,TRBD2,TGCGCCAGCAGCTTGGCCTCTAGCGGTATTCCCTACGAGCAGTACTTC,CASSLASSGIPYEQYF
few,TRBJ1-1,16,TRBV4-1,TRBD1,TGCGCCAGCAGCCGGGGGTACGACAGGGGGAATACTGAAGCTTTCTTT,CASSRGYDRGNTEAFF
-,TRBJ1-2,15,TRBV28,TRBD1,TGTGCCAGCCGGTGGGGGGCGGAGGGGGCGAGTGGCTACACCTTC,CASRWGAEGASGYTF
-,TRBJ1-1,13,TRBV11-2,-,TGTGCCAGCAGCTTATTGGGGCCGCCTGCGGCTTTCTTT,CASSLLGPPAAFF
-,TRBJ1-3,14,TRBV29-1,TRBD1,TGCAGCGTTCGACAGGGAGGGTCTGGAAACACCATATATTTT,CSVRQGGSGNTIYF
-,TRBJ2-2,16,TRBV10-2,-,TGCGCCAGCAGTGAGAACCCCCGGTGGGGGTCCGGGGAGCTGTTTTTT,CASSENPRWGSGELFF
-,TRBJ1-2,14,TRBV7-2,-,TGTGCCAGCAGCCCCTTCGAGGGGGATGGTGGCTACACCTTC,CASSPFEGDGGYTF
few,TRBJ1-5,15,TRBV6-5,-,TGTGCCAGCAGTAAATTACCAGGTAGCAATCAGCCCCAGCATTTT,CASSKLPGSNQPQHF
-,TRBJ2-7,14,TRBV19,-,TGTGCCAGTAGTATAGCGGACATTTCAGGCGAGCAGTACTTC,CASSIADISGEQYF
-,TRBJ2-5,14,TRBV30,TRBD2,TGTGCCTGTCCCTCTAGCGGGAGAAGAGAGACCCAGTACTTC,CACPSSGRRETQYF
few,TRBJ1-1,11,TRBV29-1,-,TGCAGCGCCGACCTCTACACTGAAGCTTTCTTT,CSADLYTEAFF
-,TRBJ1-4,15,TRBV5-1,-,TGCGCCAGCAGCTCACAACAGGGAGGTAATGAAAAACTGTTTTTT,CASSSQQGGNEKLFF
-,TRBJ1-2,15,TRBV6-1,TRBD1,TGTGCCAGCAGTCTAACAGGGGAAACTAACTATGGCTACACCTTC,CASSLTGETNYGYTF
-,TRBJ2-7,15,TRBV28,TRBD2,TGTGCCAGCAGTTCCCCCAGCGGGAGAAACCACGAGCAGTACTTC,CASSSPSGRNHEQYF
-,TRBJ2-3,14,TRBV6-1,-,TGTGCCAGCAGTGAAACACCGGGGACAGATACGCAGTATTTT,CASSETPGTDTQYF
-,TRBJ2-2,16,TRBV5-1,TRBD2,TGCGCCAGCAGCTTGCGGGGCGGGAGGGCCACCGGGGAGCTGTTTTTT,CASSLRGGRATGELFF
-,TRBJ2-7,14,TRBV6-5,TRBD2,TGTGCCAGCACCGGACTAGCGGGCCCTTACGAGCAGTACTTC,CASTGLAGPYEQYF